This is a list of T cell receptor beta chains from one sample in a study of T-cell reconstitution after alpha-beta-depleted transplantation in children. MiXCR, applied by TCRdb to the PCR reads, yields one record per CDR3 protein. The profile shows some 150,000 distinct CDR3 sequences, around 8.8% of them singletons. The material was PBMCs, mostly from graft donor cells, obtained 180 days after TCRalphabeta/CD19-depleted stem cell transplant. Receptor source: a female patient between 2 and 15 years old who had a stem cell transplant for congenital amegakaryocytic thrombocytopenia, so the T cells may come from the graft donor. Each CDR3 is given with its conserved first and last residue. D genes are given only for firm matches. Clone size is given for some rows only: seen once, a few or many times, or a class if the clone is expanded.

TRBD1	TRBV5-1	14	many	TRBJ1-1	CASSFRDRGLGAFF	TGCGCCAGCAGCTTCCGGGACAGGGGTCTTGGAGCTTTCTTT
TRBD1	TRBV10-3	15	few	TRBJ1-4	CAISERTGNGEKLFF	TGTGCCATCAGTGAACGGACAGGGAACGGTGAAAAACTGTTTTTT
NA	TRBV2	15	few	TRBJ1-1	CASSELDPDDTEAFF	TGTGCCAGCAGTGAGTTGGACCCGGACGACACTGAAGCTTTCTTT
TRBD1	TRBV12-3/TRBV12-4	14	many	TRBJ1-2	CASSADRGYYGYTF	TGTGCCAGCAGTGCGGACAGGGGGTACTATGGCTACACCTTC
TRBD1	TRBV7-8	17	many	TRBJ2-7	CASSYSSGTATFYEQYF	TGTGCCAGCAGCTATAGCTCCGGGACAGCTACTTTCTACGAGCAGTACTTC
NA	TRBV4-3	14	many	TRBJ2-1	CASSQGPNYNEQFF	TGCGCCAGCAGCCAAGGGCCCAATTACAATGAGCAGTTCTTC
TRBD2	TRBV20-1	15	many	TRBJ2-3	CSARVLAGDTDTQYF	TGCAGTGCTAGGGTGCTAGCGGGGGACACAGATACGCAGTATTTT
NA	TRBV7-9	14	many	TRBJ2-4	CASSPTGAKNIQYF	TGTGCCAGCAGCCCAACAGGGGCCAAAAACATTCAGTACTTC
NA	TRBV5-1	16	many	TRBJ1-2	CASSWGGMELNYGYTF	TGCGCCAGCAGCTGGGGAGGTATGGAATTGAACTATGGCTACACCTTC
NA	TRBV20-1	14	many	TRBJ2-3	CIPRVAARTDTQYF	TGCATCCCACGCGTGGCGGCTCGCACAGATACGCAGTATTTT
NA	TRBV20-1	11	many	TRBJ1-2	CSARDRHGYTF	TGCAGTGCTAGAGACCGGCATGGCTACACCTTC
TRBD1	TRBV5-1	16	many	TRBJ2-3	CASSLGLGQGVDTQYF	TGCGCCAGCAGCTTGGGTCTCGGACAGGGGGTCGATACGCAGTATTTT
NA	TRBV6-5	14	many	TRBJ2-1	CASSYRASYNEQFF	TGTGCCAGCAGTTACAGGGCCTCCTACAATGAGCAGTTCTTC
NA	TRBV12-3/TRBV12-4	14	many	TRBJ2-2	CASSFQRSTGELFF	TGTGCCAGCAGTTTTCAGCGGAGCACCGGGGAGCTGTTTTTT
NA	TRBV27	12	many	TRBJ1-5	CASTPWNQPQHF	TGTGCCAGCACACCCTGGAATCAGCCCCAGCATTTT
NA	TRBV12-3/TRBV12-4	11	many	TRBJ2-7	CASSSGWEQYF	TGTGCCAGCAGTTCCGGTTGGGAGCAGTACTTC
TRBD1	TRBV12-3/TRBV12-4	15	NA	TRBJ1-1	CASSVDRAGSTEAFF	TGTGCCAGCAGTGTAGACAGGGCGGGGAGCACTGAAGCTTTCTTT
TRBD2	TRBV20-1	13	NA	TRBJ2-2	CSAPGLAIGELFF	TGCAGTGCTCCGGGACTAGCAATCGGGGAGCTGTTTTTT
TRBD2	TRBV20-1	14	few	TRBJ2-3	CSARDGTSGGTQYF	TGCAGTGCTAGAGACGGGACTAGCGGGGGTACGCAGTATTTT
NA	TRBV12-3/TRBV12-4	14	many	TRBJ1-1	CASSLRQGNTEAFF	TGTGCCAGCAGTTTAAGGCAAGGGAACACTGAAGCTTTCTTT
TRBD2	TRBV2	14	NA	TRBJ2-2	CASRRTRTTGELFF	TGTGCCAGCAGAAGGACTAGAACAACCGGGGAGCTGTTTTTT
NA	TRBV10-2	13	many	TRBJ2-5	CASSEALTGYQYF	TGCGCCAGCAGTGAGGCATTAACGGGGTACCAGTACTTC
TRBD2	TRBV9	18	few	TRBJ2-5	CASSEGLASYPSQETQYF	TGTGCCAGCAGCGAGGGACTAGCGAGTTACCCCTCCCAAGAGACCCAGTACTTC
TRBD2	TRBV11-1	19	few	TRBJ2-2	CASSLARFGAGANTGELFF	TGTGCCAGCAGCTTAGCCCGTTTCGGGGCGGGAGCGAACACCGGGGAGCTGTTTTTT
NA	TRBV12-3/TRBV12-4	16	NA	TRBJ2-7	CASRKRAGNPLYEQYF	TGTGCCAGCAGGAAACGAGCAGGGAATCCCCTCTACGAGCAGTACTTC